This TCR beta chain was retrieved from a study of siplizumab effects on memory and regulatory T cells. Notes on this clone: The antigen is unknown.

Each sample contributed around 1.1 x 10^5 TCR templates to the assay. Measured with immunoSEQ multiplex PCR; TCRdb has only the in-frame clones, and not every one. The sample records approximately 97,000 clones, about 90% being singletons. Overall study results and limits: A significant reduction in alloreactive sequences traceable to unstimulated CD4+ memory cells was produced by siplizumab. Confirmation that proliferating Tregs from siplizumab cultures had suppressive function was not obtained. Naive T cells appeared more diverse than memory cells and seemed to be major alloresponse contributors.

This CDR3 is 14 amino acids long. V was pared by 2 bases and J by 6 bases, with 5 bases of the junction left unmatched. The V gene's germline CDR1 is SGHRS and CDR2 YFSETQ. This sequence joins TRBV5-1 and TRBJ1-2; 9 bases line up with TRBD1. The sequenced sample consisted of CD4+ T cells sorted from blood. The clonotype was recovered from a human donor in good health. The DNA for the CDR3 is TGCGCCAGCAGCTTTGGGGACAGGGCAGATGGCTACACCTTC. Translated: CASSFGDRADGYTF.